Listed below are T cell receptor beta chains from one sample, sequenced in a study of shared clonotypes between healthy human individuals. Clones were sequenced by immunoSEQ multiplex PCR, and TCRdb holds only the in-frame ones, with some missing. This sample carries about 2 million clones, about 95% of them seen once, and the ten largest clones take 1.2%. The sample consisted of naive CD8+ T cells sorted from blood. Source of these receptors: a man between 18 and 35 years old in good health. CDR3s include the opening cysteine and the closing phenylalanine or tryptophan. Each record gives: V gene, clone size, J gene, D gene, CDR3 DNA, CDR3 protein. The D gene is left open where the match is weak. Clone sizes are given selectively: once, few, many, or a class where the clone is expanded.

TRBV11-2	once	TRBJ2-7	TRBD2	TGTGCCAGCAGCTTAGTTACTAGCGGCTCCTACGAGCAGTACTTC	CASSLVTSGSYEQYF
TRBV11-2	NA	TRBJ2-5	NA	TGTGCCAGCAGTTCTGGGACCCAGTACTTC	CASSSGTQYF
TRBV11-2	NA	TRBJ1-1	NA	TGTGCCAGCAGCTTAGATCCAGGGAAATTTGCTCCTGAAGCTTTCTTT	CASSLDPGKFAPEAFF
TRBV11-2	NA	TRBJ2-7	NA	TGTGCCAGCAGCTCTGGACACCACTACGAGCAGTACTTC	CASSSGHHYEQYF
TRBV11-3	NA	TRBJ1-1	NA	TGTGCCAGCAGCACCCCCGGGATGGAAGCGGCTTTCTTT	CASSTPGMEAAFF
TRBV7-2	NA	TRBJ2-6	NA	TGTGCCAGCAGCTTAACTCGGGATTATACTGGGGCCAACGTCCTGACTTTC	CASSLTRDYTGANVLTF
TRBV28	NA	TRBJ2-1	NA	TGTGCCAGCAGCTTAAGCGACGAGTCACATGAGCAGTTCTTC	CASSLSDESHEQFF
TRBV6-5	NA	TRBJ1-3	NA	TGTGCCAGCAGTTACTCATCGAGTTTGGGAAACACCATATATTTT	CASSYSSSLGNTIYF
TRBV5-6	NA	TRBJ1-1	NA	TGTGCCAGCAGCTTGGTAACAGACGGTATGAACACTGAAGCTTTCTTT	CASSLVTDGMNTEAFF
TRBV27	once	TRBJ2-1	TRBD1	TGTGCCAGCAGTTTAGGGACAGGGGGAGACAATGAGCAGTTCTTC	CASSLGTGGDNEQFF
TRBV6-6	NA	TRBJ1-2	NA	TGTGCCAGCAGTTACAGGGCCGATGGCTACACCTTC	CASSYRADGYTF
TRBV13	once	TRBJ2-4	TRBD1	TGTGCCAGCAGCGAGGACAGGGCCAAAAACATTCAGTACTTC	CASSEDRAKNIQYF
TRBV7-2	NA	TRBJ2-7	TRBD1	TGTGCCAGCAGCCCGACAGGGGGGGGCTCCTACGAGCAGTACTTC	CASSPTGGGSYEQYF
TRBV2	once	TRBJ2-3	NA	TGTGCCAGCAGTGAAGTTTCTAGCGTGATCACAGATACGCAGTATTTT	CASSEVSSVITDTQYF
TRBV5-4	NA	TRBJ2-1	NA	TGTGCCAGCAGCTTTAGCGGCTACAATGAGCAGTTCTTC	CASSFSGYNEQFF
TRBV29-1	NA	TRBJ1-1	NA	TGCAGCGTTGAAGATTCCGGGTTTCGGGAAGCTTTCTTT	CSVEDSGFREAFF
TRBV5-1	NA	TRBJ1-1	TRBD1	TGCGCCAGCAGCCCCCCCCGGACAGGGTTTAAGAACACTGAAGCTTTCTTT	CASSPPRTGFKNTEAFF
TRBV5-1	NA	TRBJ2-3	TRBD2	TGCGCCAGCAGCTTGAGTGGGCTAGCGGGAGTGAGGGGCAGCACAGATACGCAGTATTTT	CASSLSGLAGVRGSTDTQYF
TRBV25-1	NA	TRBJ1-1	NA	TGTGCCAGCAGTGCGCACCCCCCGGGGGATACTGAAGCTTTCTTT	CASSAHPPGDTEAFF
TRBV5-1	NA	TRBJ2-7	TRBD1	TGCGCCAGCAGCTTTTATCCGGGACAGAGGGTCGAGCAGTACTTC	CASSFYPGQRVEQYF
TRBV27	NA	TRBJ2-5	NA	TGTGCCAGCAGTTTTAGACAGGATGGAGGAGAGACCCAGTACTTC	CASSFRQDGGETQYF
TRBV6-5	once	TRBJ2-7	TRBD1	TGTGCCAGCAGTTACGGGGACAGGGGGTACGAGCAGTACTTC	CASSYGDRGYEQYF
TRBV11-2	NA	TRBJ2-3	NA	TGTGCCAGCAGCTTAAGAGTTGGTAGCTCAACAGATACGCAGTATTTT	CASSLRVGSSTDTQYF
TRBV6-5	few	TRBJ2-7	NA	TGTGCCAGCAGTTACGAGGGCTACGAGCAGTACTTC	CASSYEGYEQYF
TRBV30	NA	TRBJ2-7	NA	TGTGCCTGTGAGCCGGACTTGCTTTACGAGCAGTACTTC	CACEPDLLYEQYF
TRBV21-1	NA	TRBJ2-7	NA	TGTGCCAGCAGCAAGGAGCCCTACGAGCAGTACTTC	CASSKEPYEQYF
TRBV6-5	NA	TRBJ1-5	NA	TGTGCCAGCAGTTTGGGGGTCTTCAATCAGCCCCAGCATTTT	CASSLGVFNQPQHF
TRBV29-1	NA	TRBJ2-7	NA	TGCAGCGTTGAAGTGGGGAACGAGCAGTACTTC	CSVEVGNEQYF
TRBV11-2	NA	TRBJ1-1	TRBD1	TGTGCCAGCAGCTTGTGGGGACAGGTTTGGCATGAAGCTTTCTTT	CASSLWGQVWHEAFF
TRBV9	NA	TRBJ1-6	TRBD1	TGTGCCAGCAATACAGGGGGCGATGAGAATTCACCCCTCCACTTT	CASNTGGDENSPLHF
TRBV28	NA	TRBJ1-6	NA	TGTGCCAGCAGTTTGGCTCGAGTATCACCCCTCCACTTT	CASSLARVSPLHF
TRBV28	NA	TRBJ2-5	NA	TGTGCCAGCACCAACCCGGCGATCCTGGAAGGGACCCAGTACTTC	CASTNPAILEGTQYF
TRBV6-5	NA	TRBJ1-2	TRBD1	TGTGCCAGCAGTCCCCCGGGACAGGGGTTCTATGGCTACACCTTC	CASSPPGQGFYGYTF
TRBV30	NA	TRBJ1-1	NA	TGTGCCCTTGTGGGTAACACTGAAGCTTTCTTT	CALVGNTEAFF
TRBV4-1	NA	TRBJ1-1	NA	TGCGCCAGCAGCCATGCCGTGTACACTGAAGCTTTCTTT	CASSHAVYTEAFF
TRBV15	few	TRBJ1-2	NA	TGTGCCACCAGCAGAGATTACAGTAACTATGGCTACACCTTC	CATSRDYSNYGYTF
TRBV15	NA	TRBJ2-7	NA	TGTGCCACCAGCAGCAGGGGGGAATACTACGAGCAGTACTTC	CATSSRGEYYEQYF
TRBV28	NA	TRBJ2-1	NA	TGTGCCAGCGCCTATGGGGACAATGAGCAGTTCTTC	CASAYGDNEQFF
TRBV6-5	once	TRBJ2-1	NA	TGTGCCAGCAGTCCCAGTAGGGGGAACTACAATGAGCAGTTCTTC	CASSPSRGNYNEQFF
TRBV6-5	NA	TRBJ2-3	NA	TGTGCCAGCAGCTCCGGTTGGGGGCGGACAGATACGCAGTATTTT	CASSSGWGRTDTQYF
TRBV2	NA	TRBJ1-5	NA	TGTGCCAGCAGTGAGGCGCCGGGGAATAGCAATCAGCCCCAGCATTTT	CASSEAPGNSNQPQHF
TRBV5-6	once	TRBJ2-1	NA	TGTGCCAGCAGCTTCCCCCCGGGGACCTACAATGAGCAGTTCTTC	CASSFPPGTYNEQFF
TRBV27	NA	TRBJ2-7	NA	TGTGCCAGCAGTCCAGAGGGGGGCCTAAAATCCTACGAGCAGTACTTC	CASSPEGGLKSYEQYF
TRBV7-9	NA	TRBJ1-4	NA	TGTGCCAGCAGCCCTACAAGGAATGAAAAACTGTTTTTT	CASSPTRNEKLFF
TRBV5-4	NA	TRBJ2-3	NA	TGTGCCAGCAGCTCCCTCCGGGGGCCCTCCCCTGGAGATACGCAGTATTTT	CASSSLRGPSPGDTQYF
TRBV27	NA	TRBJ2-1	TRBD1	TGTGCCAGCAGTCCCGGGACAGGGGTTTACAATGAGCAGTTCTTC	CASSPGTGVYNEQFF
TRBV30	NA	TRBJ2-2	NA	TGTGCCTCCCAATCTTTACTCAACACCGGGGAGCTGTTTTTT	CASQSLLNTGELFF
TRBV6-4	NA	TRBJ2-1	NA	TGTGCCAGCAGAGAGGGTCCAATGGTCAATGAGCAGTTCTTC	CASREGPMVNEQFF
TRBV4-1	NA	TRBJ2-3	TRBD2	TGCGCCAGCAGCCCTGGACTAGCGGAGACAGATACGCAGTATTTT	CASSPGLAETDTQYF